These T cell receptor beta chains were read from a single sample in a study of T cells in Graves' hyperthyroidism and ophthalmopathy. TCRdb recomputed calls from the multiplex PCR reads with MiXCR, one row per CDR3 protein. The sample lists a few hundred thousand distinct CDR3 sequences; 14% were seen once. The sample taken for sequencing was blood. These receptors were collected from a middle-aged woman with Graves' hyperthyroidism. The CDR3 runs from the conserved cysteine through the conserved F or W. The D gene is left open where the match is weak. Some rows mark clone size as missing; the rest say once, few, many or name a class of expanded clone.

clone_size d_call j_call v_call cdr3_nt cdr3_aa
many TRBD2 TRBJ2-3 TRBV27 TGTGCCAGCAGCCCGAGGATAGCGGGAGGCACAGATACGCAGTATTTT CASSPRIAGGTDTQYF
many NA TRBJ2-2 TRBV18 TGTGCCAGCTCACCTAAAGAGACAGGCGTCACCGGGGAGCTGTTTTTT CASSPKETGVTGELFF
few TRBD1 TRBJ2-7 TRBV4-1 TGCGCCAGCAGCCGCCTAGGGACAGCCCAGCCCCACGAGCAGTACTTC CASSRLGTAQPHEQYF
many TRBD1 TRBJ2-7 TRBV11-2 TGTGCCAGCAGCTTAGGGACAGGGGGGCACGAGCAGTACTTC CASSLGTGGHEQYF
many NA TRBJ2-7 TRBV28 TGTGCCAGCAGTTTAGAACAGGCTTTATACGAGCAGTACTTC CASSLEQALYEQYF
many NA TRBJ1-5 TRBV30 TGTGCCTTTTCGCAGGGCTTCGATCAGCCCCAGCATTTT CAFSQGFDQPQHF
many NA TRBJ2-7 TRBV28 TGTGCCAGCAGTCAACAGGCCGTTGGGGGTTACGAGCAGTACTTC CASSQQAVGGYEQYF
many TRBD1 TRBJ1-2 TRBV24-1 TGTGCCACCAGTGGTGGGACAGCCCCCGACTATGGCTACACCTTC CATSGGTAPDYGYTF
NA TRBD2 TRBJ2-1 TRBV10-2 TGCGCCAGCAGTGAGTTGCGGGAGACGGCTTACAATGAGCAGTTCTTC CASSELRETAYNEQFF
NA NA TRBJ1-6 TRBV29-1 TGCAGCGTTCTACTGTCCTCGGGTTCACCCCTCCACTTT CSVLLSSGSPLHF
few NA TRBJ2-7 TRBV25-1 TGTGCCAGCAGTGAATACGGGGGATCAAACTCCTACGAGCAGTACTTC CASSEYGGSNSYEQYF
many NA TRBJ2-5 TRBV5-1 TGTGCCAGCAGCTTAGGTCGAGGACAAGAGACCCAGTACTTC CASSLGRGQETQYF
many NA TRBJ1-3 TRBV7-2 TGTGCCAGCAGCTCCGGGATGAACACCATATATTTT CASSSGMNTIYF
NA TRBD2 TRBJ2-7 TRBV7-2 TGTGCCAGCAGCTTGGGAGGGAGTAAGGTCGAGCAGTACTTC CASSLGGSKVEQYF
few NA TRBJ1-5 TRBV10-1 TGCGCCAGCAGTGAGGGGGCGCATCAGCCCCAGCATTTT CASSEGAHQPQHF
many TRBD1 TRBJ2-2 TRBV3-1 TGTGCCAGCAGCTTCACCGGGACAGGGTCGACCGGGGAGCTGTTTTTT CASSFTGTGSTGELFF
few NA TRBJ2-5 TRBV6-1 TGTGCCAGCAGCCCTGGGGGGTCAGGGACCCAGTACTTC CASSPGGSGTQYF
many NA TRBJ1-5 TRBV20-1 TGCAGTGCCCAAGACAGCAATCAGCCCCAGCATTTT CSAQDSNQPQHF
NA NA TRBJ1-1 TRBV20-1 TGCAGTGCTAGATTTGGTTACACTGAAGCTTTCTTT CSARFGYTEAFF
many NA TRBJ2-5 TRBV30 TGTGCCTGGAGTAAGACCCCGGGACGAGAGACCCAGTACTTC CAWSKTPGRETQYF
many NA TRBJ2-1 TRBV27 TGTGCCAGCAGTTTGGGACCTTCAACGAATGAGCAGTTCTTC CASSLGPSTNEQFF
many NA TRBJ2-7 TRBV20-1 TGCAGTGCCGAGACAGGCCCCTACGAGCAGTACTTC CSAETGPYEQYF